These 31 T cell receptor beta chains originate from one sample sequenced in a study of T cell repertoires in cytomegalovirus infection. These receptors have no identified antigens. TCRdb recomputed calls from the reads with MiXCR, one row per CDR3 protein. The sample holds some 940,000 distinct CDR3 sequences, 31% seen once. The specimen comprised cultured CD8+ T cells from PBMCs, sampled from culture after CMV antigen stimulation. These receptors were collected from a human donor in good health (CMV status not recorded). Some clones in this sample may be carry-over from other donors' samples.

In its sample, this clonotype was seen a few times. Written as DNA, the CDR3 is TGTGCCAGCACCTCAGTGGATCTTCTTGGGAACACTGAAGCTTTCTTT. The encoded protein is CASTSVDLLGNTEAFF. The rearrangement uses TRBV6-2 or TRBV6-3 and TRBJ1-1; D is ambiguous. Germline assignment: CDR1 MNHEY and CDR2 SVGEGT. The V gene lost 7 bases and the J gene lost 1 base, with 19 bases spanning the gap. This CDR3 has 16 amino acids.

The chain employs TRBV10-3 and TRBJ1-4; no reliable D call. Germline-derived CDR1 and CDR2 are ENHRY and SYGVKD. The CDR3 consists of 15 residues. V shed 0 bases and J shed 0 bases, with 5 bases lying between them. CDR3 sequence reads: CAISESDTTNEKLFF. CDR3 in DNA: TGTGCCATCAGTGAGTCGGATACAACTAATGAAAAACTGTTTTTT.

This clonotype has a count of ten or more. This sequence joins TRBV7-2 and TRBJ1-1; perhaps TRBD1 as D (5 bases). The germline CDR1 and CDR2 sequences are SGHTA and FQGNSA. V was clipped by 4 bases and J by 4 bases, with 19 bases between them. CDR3 size: 16 residues. In DNA form, the CDR3 reads TGTGCCAGCAGCTGGGGCTCGGGTTACCCTAGCACTGAAGCTTTCTTT. Its translation: CASSWGSGYPSTEAFF.

The J gene is TRBJ2-3, the V gene TRBV6-1; 16 positions agree with TRBD2. From germline, CDR1 is MNHNS and CDR2 SASEGT. The length of the CDR3 is 17 residues. V trimming: 7 bases; J trimming: 8 bases; junction bases outside the gene matches: 12. CDR3 amino acids: CASTPTGTSGGVVTQYF. The CDR3 DNA reads as TGTGCCAGCACCCCAACCGGGACTAGCGGGGGGGTTGTTACGCAGTATTTT.

The V gene is TRBV18, the J gene TRBJ2-1; no definite D call. Per germline, CDR1 KGHSH and CDR2 LQKENI. Trimming took off 6 bases at V and 7 bases at J, with 7 bases between the two ends. CDR3 length equals 11 residues. The CDR3: CASSYQNEQFF. For the CDR3, the DNA is TGTGCCAGCTCTTACCAGAATGAGCAGTTCTTC.

The V and J genes are TRBV7-6 and TRBJ2-7; D unresolved. This CDR3 region has 14 residues. V was trimmed by 2 bases and J by 7 bases, leaving 15 bases between them. Germline V CDR1 and CDR2: SGHVS, FNYEAQ. For the CDR3, the DNA is TGTGCCAGCAGCTTATCGTTAACCTCTGGTGAGCAGTACTTC. It codes for CASSLSLTSGEQYF. The full variable domain, with the rest looked up from reference TRBV7-6 and TRBJ2-7, is GAGVSQSPRYKVTKRGQDVALRCDPISGHVSLYWYRQALGQGPEFLTYFNYEAQQDKSGLPNDRFSAERPEGSISTLTIQRTEQRDSAMYRCASSLSLTSGEQYFGPGTRLTVT.

With regard to this clonotype: A much larger clone differs from this one at a single base, so this may be a read error. The genes are TRBV7-9 and TRBJ1-1; no definite D call. The germline CDR1 and CDR2 sequences are SEHNR and FQNEAQ (reference sequence). The CDR3 consists of 13 residues. The chain's CDR3 is CACRGGENTEAFF. The CDR3 coding sequence is TGTGCCTGCAGAGGAGGAGAGAACACTGAAGCTTTCTTT.

This clonotype has just a few counts. This chain uses TRBV12-3 or TRBV12-4 with TRBJ2-7; D is uncertain. With 2 bases removed from V and 2 bases from J, the gap between germline ends came to 4 bases. The CDR3 is made up of 12 amino acids. The chain's CDR3 is CASSLSTYEQYF. The DNA of the CDR3 is TGTGCCAGCAGTTTATCCACCTACGAGCAGTACTTC.

As to this clonotype: It may be a read error: a sequence one base away is much more abundant. No conserved phenylalanine or tryptophan is present at the end of the CDR3, so a read error is the likely explanation. The V gene is TRBV7-6, the J gene TRBJ2-3; D not resolved. The CDR3 spans 13 residues. Germline CDR1 and CDR2: SGHVS and FNYEAQ. The V end was cut by 10 bases, the J end by 6 bases, with 17 bases between. CDR3 residues: CATSPELRDTQYS. The CDR3, as DNA: TGTGCCACCTCTCCAGAATTAAGGGATACGCAGTATTCT.

The V call is TRBV6-2 or TRBV6-3, the J call TRBJ2-1; 7 positions match TRBD2. The CDR3 is made up of 14 amino acids. Looked up from germline, CDR1 is MNHEY and CDR2 is SVGEGT. Trimming cost V 5 bases and J 6 bases; bases outside gene matches: 7. The CDR3: CASSILAGRNEQFF. Here the CDR3 DNA reads TGTGCCAGCAGTATTTTAGCGGGCCGCAATGAGCAGTTCTTC.

This clonotype was counted a few times. The CDR3 loop is CASSYRGVINEAFF. The CDR3, as DNA: TGTGCCAGCAGTTATCGGGGGGTGATCAATGAAGCTTTCTTT. The chain couples TRBV6-2 or TRBV6-3 to TRBJ1-1; a weak D match, TRBD1 (5 bases). Germline V gene sequence: CDR1 MNHEY, CDR2 SVGEGT. This CDR3 comprises 14 residues. The ends were cut back, 3 bases at V and 7 bases at J, with 15 bases in the middle.

This sequence joins TRBV10-2 and TRBJ2-7; 7 nucleotides align to TRBD1. The V segment lost 2 bases and the J segment 3 bases; nucleotides outside the gene matches: 7. Germline V lookup: CDR1 WSHSY, CDR2 SAAADI. This CDR3 spans 15 amino acids. The CDR3 nucleotides read TGCGCCAGCAGTGAGGTGCTGACAGGGAGCTACGAGCAGTACTTC. Amino acid sequence: CASSEVLTGSYEQYF.

In this sample, this clonotype turned up many times. This chain joins TRBV12-5 and TRBJ2-3; the D gene is possibly TRBD2 (5 bases). Germline CDR1 LGHNT, CDR2 FRNRAP. The CDR3 runs to 13 residues. Trimming removed 0 bases from V and 5 bases from J, with 6 bases in between. The CDR3 spells CASGLVLGDTQYF. CDR3 coding DNA: TGTGCTAGTGGTTTGGTACTAGGAGATACGCAGTATTTT.

This clonotype turned up a few times. V gene TRBV2 combines with J gene TRBJ1-4; D is ambiguous. This CDR3 region has 16 residues. Germline V CDR1 and CDR2: SNHLY, FYNNEI. Trimming stripped 4 bases from V and 2 bases from J, with 14 bases between. CDR3 loop: CASSAGLGSTNEKLFF. DNA of the CDR3: TGTGCCAGCAGTGCCGGGTTGGGATCCACTAATGAAAAACTGTTTTTT.

This clonotype was recorded a few times. The chain carries TRBV6-2 or TRBV6-3 and TRBJ1-2; D may be TRBD1 (6 bases). Trimming took 0 bases from V and 3 from J, leaving 17 bases between them. Germline V lookup: CDR1 MNHEY, CDR2 SVGEGT. The CDR3 spans 17 residues. The CDR3 sequence: CASSYSPGHPYDYGYTF. The CDR3 bases are TGTGCCAGCAGTTACTCGCCGGGACACCCTTATGACTATGGCTACACCTTC.

This clonotype has a handful of counts. In DNA form, the CDR3 reads TGTGCCAGCAGCTTCGGGACAGGGGGCGATAGTGAAAAACTGTTTTTT. Its protein product is CASSFGTGGDSEKLFF. The chain links TRBV7-8 to TRBJ1-4, with 12 nucleotides matching TRBD1. Trimming at V came to 3 bases and at J to 7 bases, leaving 6 bases not matched to a gene. The germline gives CDR1 SGHVS, CDR2 FQNEAQ. The CDR3 runs to 16 residues.

V and J are TRBV14 and TRBJ1-2; D gene unclear. The V gene's germline CDR1 is SGHDN and CDR2 FVKESK. The CDR3 totals 13 residues. The germline V and J ends were trimmed by 0 bases and 8 bases, with 10 bases remaining between them. The CDR3, as DNA: TGTGCCAGCAGCCAAGAAAGACCGGGGGGCTACACCTTC. Translating gives CASSQERPGGYTF.

This chain connects TRBV13 to TRBJ1-1, with D possibly matching TRBD1 (5 bases). The germline V and J ends were trimmed by 0 bases and 0 bases, with 11 bases remaining between them. The CDR3 is made up of 16 amino acids. Germline assignment: CDR1 PRHDT and CDR2 FYEKMQ (reference sequence). CDR3 in DNA: TGTGCCAGCAGCTTAGGAAGGGGCTTCATGAACACTGAAGCTTTCTTT. It yields the protein CASSLGRGFMNTEAFF.

The chain combines TRBV27 with TRBJ2-1, with 11 bases lining up with TRBD1. CDR3 size: 16 residues. V was clipped by 5 bases and J by 0 bases; unmatched bases: 3. Germline CDR1 reads MNHEY; CDR2 reads SMNVEV (reference sequence). The CDR3 sequence is CASSTGTGGSYNEQFF. The CDR3 nucleotides read TGTGCCAGCAGTACCGGGACAGGGGGCTCCTACAATGAGCAGTTCTTC.

A few counts support this clonotype. The chain has TRBV6-5 and TRBJ2-7; D possibly corresponds to TRBD2 (6 bases). Germline values: CDR1 MNHEY, CDR2 SVGAGI. V lost 2 bases and J lost 5, with 10 bases in between. The CDR3 is 13 amino acids. CDR3 in DNA: TGTGCCAGCAGTTACGTTTCGGGGGACGAGCAGTACTTC. Translating gives CASSYVSGDEQYF.

This clonotype was found many times. The gene calls are TRBV19 and TRBJ2-5, with D unclear. Looked up from germline, CDR1 is LNHDA and CDR2 is SQIVND (reference sequence). This CDR3 region has 14 residues. CDR3 DNA: TGTGCGAGGAAATGGCACGCGCTCCAAGAGACCCAGTACTTC. Its translation is CARKWHALQETQYF.

The gene calls are TRBV2 and TRBJ2-3; no clear D. Per the germline V gene, CDR1 is SNHLY and CDR2 is FYNNEI. This CDR3 has 14 residues. The V and J ends lost 5 bases and 6 bases respectively, with 15 bases between them. The CDR3 nucleotides read TGTGCCAGCAGTCCGGGCCCAAACCCCGATACGCAGTATTTT. Translation: CASSPGPNPDTQYF.

Note on this clonotype: Likely a read error: the CDR3 ends without its conserved phenylalanine or tryptophan. The chain has TRBV27 and TRBJ2-7; 8 positions agree with TRBD1. The CDR3 spans 15 residues. CDR1 and CDR2 (germline): MNHEY, SMNVEV (reference sequence). Losses at the gene ends were 3 bases for V and 3 bases for J; bases not matched to a gene: 7. The CDR3: CASSFGTGIFYEQYS. The CDR3 coding sequence is TGTGCCAGCAGTTTCGGGACAGGAATTTTCTACGAGCAGTACTCC.

As to this clonotype: A read error is possible here, since a much larger clone lies one base away. The rearrangement links TRBV2 to TRBJ2-2; D is unresolved. This CDR3 has 12 residues. Germline CDR1 and CDR2: SNHLY and FYNNEI. In DNA, the CDR3 is TGTGCCAACAGTTGGGAAACCGGGGAGCTGTTTTTT. As protein: CANSWETGELFF. Full variable domain (remainder filled in from reference TRBV2 and TRBJ2-2): EPEVTQTPSHQVTQMGQEVILRCVPISNHLYFYWYRQILGQKVEFLVSFYNNEISEKSEIFDDQFSVERPDGSNFTLKIRSTKLEDSAMYFCANSWETGELFFGEGSRLTVL.

The table lists this clonotype with many counts. Mismatch with germline at one junction end may stem from a read error. V and J are TRBV6-5 and TRBJ2-3, with TRBD1 as a possible D gene (5 bases). CDR3 length equals 13 residues. Germline CDR1 is MNHEY and CDR2 is SVGAGI. The CDR3 DNA reads as TGTGCCAGCAGTTACTCGATCGACAGCAGCCTGAATTTT. Amino acids: CASSYSIDSSLNF.

The chain is built from TRBV15 and TRBJ2-1; 14 nucleotides align to TRBD2. J was trimmed by 9 bases and V by 0 bases; bases with no gene match: 7. This CDR3 is 17 amino acids long. CDR1 is LNHNV, CDR2 YYDKDF, per germline (reference sequence). The CDR3 reads CATSRDLGLAGEVEQFF. The CDR3 nucleotides read TGTGCCACCAGCAGAGATCTGGGACTAGCGGGGGAGGTTGAGCAGTTCTTC.

This clonotype has more than one count but fewer than ten. This chain connects TRBV6-5 to TRBJ2-3; perhaps TRBD1 as D (5 bases). CDR1 is MNHEY, CDR2 SVGAGI, per germline. Between the trimmed V and J ends, which lost 8 bases and 5 bases, there was a span of 17 bases. This CDR3 has 14 residues. The CDR3 nucleotides are TGTGCCAGCGGACAAGATGGCGCGATAGATACGCAGTATTTT. Its protein product is CASGQDGAIDTQYF.

This clonotype is a singleton in its sample. This chain uses TRBV11-2 with TRBJ2-5; D unclear. Per germline, CDR1 SGHAT and CDR2 FQNNGV. V lost 1 base, J lost 0 bases, and 15 bases lay in between. The CDR3 is 17 amino acids. The CDR3 protein is CASSLGRRPSDQETQYF. The DNA for the CDR3 is TGTGCCAGCAGCTTAGGCCGACGCCCATCGGACCAAGAGACCCAGTACTTC.

The chain carries TRBV4-1 and TRBJ2-1; 7 bases agree with TRBD1. The CDR3 consists of 15 residues. CDR1 and CDR2 from the germline V gene are MGHRA and YSYEKL. Trimming at V came to 3 bases and at J to 10 bases, leaving 12 bases not matched to a gene. CDR3 in amino acids: CASSQYINRGEEQFF. CDR3 coding DNA: TGCGCCAGCAGCCAGTATATTAACAGGGGAGAGGAGCAGTTCTTC.

This clonotype appeared a few times. The rearrangement joins TRBV7-3 to TRBJ2-2; D might be TRBD1 (6 bases). Trimming stripped 4 bases from V and 5 bases from J, with 14 bases between. The germline V gene has CDR1 SGHTA and CDR2 FQGTGA. The CDR3 sequence is 15 residues long. In DNA form, the CDR3 reads TGTGCCAGCAGCTCCCCGGACAGATGGACCGGGGAGCTGTTTTTT. This translates into CASSSPDRWTGELFF.

This chain joins TRBV27 and TRBJ1-1, with D perhaps matching TRBD1 (5 bases). CDR1 MNHEY and CDR2 SMNVEV come from the germline V gene (reference sequence). This CDR3 spans 16 amino acids. Trimming stripped 0 bases from V and 1 base from J, with 12 bases between. Written as DNA, the CDR3 is TGTGCCAGCAGTTTATCCGTGGGACGAAGGAACACTGAAGCTTTCTTT. This sequence encodes CASSLSVGRRNTEAFF.